This TCR beta chain appears in the sequencing data of a study of T cells in tuberculosis. Germline V CDR1 and CDR2: MGHRA, YSYEKL. CDR3 length equals 15 residues. V was shortened by 0 bases and J by 4 bases, with 12 bases between the two germline ends. After thawing and overnight rest, PBMC were stained with GMM-loaded CD1B tetramer, viability dye and anti-CD3 for sorting. C32 glucose monomycolate from Rhodococcus equi was loaded onto the CD1B tetramers. Tetramer-negative cells, about 94,000 per donor, were also sorted. Profiling relied on immunoSEQ multiplex PCR, and the TCRdb table lists in-frame clones only, not all of them. Among roughly 61,000 clones, over 75% were seen once, and the ten largest hold 21%.

This sequence was found in an adult woman with latent tuberculosis. This chain joins TRBV4-1 and TRBJ1-1; a possible D gene is TRBD1 (5 bases). Material: CD1b-GMM tetramer-negative cells sorted from PBMCs. The CDR3 DNA reads as TGCGCCAGCAGCCAAGACCCTGCAGGGCCCACTGAAGCTTTCTTT. Translated, it gives CASSQDPAGPTEAFF.